The clone carrying this T cell receptor beta chain was picked up many times. Its matching antigen is unknown. The data originate from a study of identical twins. Study findings and constraints: Low generation probability was overrepresented in out-of-frame alpha sequences shared by twins.

A template switching step contributed a universal primer site, while unique molecular identifiers were present in the cDNA. TCRdb re-derived calls from the 5' RACE reads in MiXCR, one entry per CDR3 protein. The sample holds about 700,000 distinct CDR3 sequences, around 6.1% seen once. Trimming took 3 bases from V and 0 from J, leaving 9 bases between them. The CDR3 has 15 amino acids. The receptor's source is a young man in good health. The genes are TRBV12-3 or TRBV12-4 and TRBJ2-1, with D possibly TRBD2 on 5 matching bases. What was sequenced was naive T cells sorted from blood. CDR3: CASSFSESSYNEQFF. Written as DNA, the CDR3 is TGTGCCAGCAGTTTTAGCGAGAGCTCCTACAATGAGCAGTTCTTC.